This T cell receptor (beta chain) comes out of a study of cytomegalovirus exposure and HLA in healthy donors. Study-wide context: The early release's HLA-typed donors yielded 78 million or so unique TCRs.

Trimming removed 5 bases from V and 2 bases from J; junction bases left unmatched: 8. Per germline, CDR1 MGHDK and CDR2 SYGVNS. The length of the CDR3 is 15 residues. Broader study findings: In an earlier analysis, most TCR beta V segments were productive about 87% or about 30% of the time. Later on, an analysis showed TCR association rates differing by HLA locus, with DRB1 the most and HLA-C the fewest.

The PCR employed 60 Vbeta primers together with 13 Jbeta primers. In the original workflow: A later analysis tallied tens of millions of unique TCR beta chains, around 10 million of them shared. Method: immunoSEQ multiplex PCR; TCRdb's copy keeps in-frame clones and lacks some. V and J calls and clone size are copied from that table; D and trimming were computed from the DNA. Here the sample spans a few hundred thousand clones, about 82% being singletons. Concerning this clone itself: Antigen unknown.

The chain links TRBV25-1 to TRBJ1-2; 7 bases align to TRBD1. The source is a man aged 25-45 years in good health and CMV-seronegative. What was sequenced was PBMCs. The CDR3 bases are TGTGCCAGCAGTTCCTTCACAGGGGACAACTATGGCTACACCTTC. Its translation is CASSSFTGDNYGYTF.